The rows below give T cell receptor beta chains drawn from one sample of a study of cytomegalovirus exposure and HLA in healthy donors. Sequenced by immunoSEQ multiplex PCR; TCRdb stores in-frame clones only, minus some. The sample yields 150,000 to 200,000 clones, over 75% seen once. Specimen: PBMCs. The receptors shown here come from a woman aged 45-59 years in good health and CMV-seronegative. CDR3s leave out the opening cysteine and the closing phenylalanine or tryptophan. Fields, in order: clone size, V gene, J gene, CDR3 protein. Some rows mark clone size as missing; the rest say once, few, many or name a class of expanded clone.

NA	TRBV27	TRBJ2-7	ASSPRLAGVYEQY
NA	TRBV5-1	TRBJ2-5	ASGGQETQY
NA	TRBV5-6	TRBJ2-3	ASSLTVSGRTDTQY
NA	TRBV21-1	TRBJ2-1	ASSKVPGLSYNEQF
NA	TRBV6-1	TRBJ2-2	ASSEALDRGAGELF
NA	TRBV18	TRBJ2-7	ASSPRTSGNSYEQY
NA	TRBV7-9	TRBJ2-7	ASSLAETSGNYEQY
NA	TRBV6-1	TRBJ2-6	ASRLGGSGANVLT
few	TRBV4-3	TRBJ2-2	ASSQEYGGRNTGELF
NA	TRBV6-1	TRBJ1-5	ASHKTTGTNQPQH
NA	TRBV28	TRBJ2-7	ASTWTGRSYEQY
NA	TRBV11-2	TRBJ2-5	ASSQVGTGERETQY
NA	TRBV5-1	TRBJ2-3	ASSLAPSGRPRTDTQY
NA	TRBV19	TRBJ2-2	ASSINSRGTSRAGELF
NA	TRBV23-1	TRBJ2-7	ASVLLASSSYEQY
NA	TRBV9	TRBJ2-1	ASSVQGAVNEQF
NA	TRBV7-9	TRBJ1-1	ASSLHEVSTEAF
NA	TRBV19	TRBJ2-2	ASRPNRGGTGELF
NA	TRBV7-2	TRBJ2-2	ASSLAGLNTGELF
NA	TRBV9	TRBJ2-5	ASSVNYDETQY
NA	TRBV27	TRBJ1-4	ASSFLPAGRPSEKLF
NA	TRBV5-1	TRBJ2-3	ASSPGLSTDTQY
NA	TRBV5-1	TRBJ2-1	ASSLAEGARYEQF
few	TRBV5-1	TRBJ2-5	ASSPRGLAGPLKETQY
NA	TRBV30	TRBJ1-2	AWKQGPSSNYGYT
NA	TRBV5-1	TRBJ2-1	ASSLAGGNEQF
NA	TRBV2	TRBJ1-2	ASSASGNRLSYT
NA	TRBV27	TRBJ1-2	ASSFGHGTGKGYGYT
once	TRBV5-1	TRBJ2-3	ASSLPETGTDTQY
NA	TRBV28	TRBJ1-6	ASSLTPESPLH
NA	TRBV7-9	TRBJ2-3	ASSLAGADTQY
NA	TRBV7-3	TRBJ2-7	ASSFSSGSYEQY
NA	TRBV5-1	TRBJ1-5	ASSPGGGSNQPQH
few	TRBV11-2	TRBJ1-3	ASSPPPYLNTIY
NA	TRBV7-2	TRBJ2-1	ASSLSPAGGEDEQF